This T cell receptor (beta chain) stems from a study of radiotherapy plus CTLA-4 blockade in lung cancer. Across the whole study: Disease control was achieved by over 30% of patients, and objective responses by 18%. Study-wide points: TCR clones from tumors expanded in blood after radiotherapy plus ipilimumab. Early clone dynamics of blood T cells, plus interferon-beta, reportedly predicted response best.

Trimming cost V 1 base and J 3 bases; bases outside gene matches: 3. CDR1 is SEHNR and CDR2 is FQNEAQ in the germline V gene (reference sequence). This CDR3 spans 15 amino acids. Focal radiation was given together with CTLA-4 blockade (ipilimumab) to patients with chemo-refractory metastatic non-small-cell lung cancer. Method: immunoSEQ multiplex PCR; TCRdb's copy keeps in-frame clones and lacks some. The data contain approximately 44,000 clones, roughly 76% of them singletons. Points on this clone: Its specificity is unknown.

The source material was peripheral blood, sampled from a patient treated with radiotherapy plus ipilimumab. The source is a human donor with non-small cell lung cancer who had stable disease on radiotherapy plus ipilimumab. The chain has TRBV7-9 and TRBJ1-1, with 9 bases identical to TRBD1. CDR3 in DNA: TGTGCCAGCAGCTTAGGTAGGGACAGGGACACTGAAGCTTTCTTT. Translating it yields CASSLGRDRDTEAFF.